This T cell receptor beta chain was identified during a study of B cell selection in AIRE deficiency. CDR1 is SGHRS, CDR2 YFSETQ, per germline. J lost 7 bases, V lost 7 bases, and 6 bases had no gene match. The CDR3 is 13 residues long. CD4+CD127+ cells were sorted as the conventional CD4 T cells. As to this clone: Its antigen is undetermined.

Assay used: immunoSEQ multiplex PCR; TCRdb lists only in-frame clones, some missing. The sample contains 20,000 to 25,000 clones, around 97% of which appear only once. General study results and limits: In TCRBV usage, CDR3 length and diversity, patient Tconv and Treg cells matched healthy donors. CDR3s were shorter in shared Treg sequences, reflecting few non-templated nucleotide insertions. TCRbeta-only data showed roughly two fifths of shared healthy Treg sequences in healthy Tconv.

The gene calls are TRBV5-1 and TRBJ2-1, with 9 bases aligning to TRBD1. The receptor was isolated from a human donor with AIRE deficiency. Sequenced: conventional CD4+ T cells sorted from PBMCs. CDR3 protein: CASRQGDVNEQFF. The CDR3 bases are TGCGCCAGCCGACAGGGGGACGTTAATGAGCAGTTCTTC.